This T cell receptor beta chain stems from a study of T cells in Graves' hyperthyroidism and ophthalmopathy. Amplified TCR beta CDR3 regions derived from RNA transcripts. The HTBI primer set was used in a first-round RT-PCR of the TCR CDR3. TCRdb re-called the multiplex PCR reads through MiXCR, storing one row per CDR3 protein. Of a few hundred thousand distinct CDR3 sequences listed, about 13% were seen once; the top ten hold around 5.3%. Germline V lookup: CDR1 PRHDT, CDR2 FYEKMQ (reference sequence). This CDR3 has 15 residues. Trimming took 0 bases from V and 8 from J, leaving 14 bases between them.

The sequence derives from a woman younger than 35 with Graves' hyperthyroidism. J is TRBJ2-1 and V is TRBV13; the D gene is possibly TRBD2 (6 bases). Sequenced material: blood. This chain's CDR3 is CASSLGRIGGDEQFF. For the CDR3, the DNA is TGTGCCAGCAGCTTAGGTCGTATTGGAGGGGATGAGCAGTTCTTC.